This T cell receptor (beta chain) was identified during a study of T-cell memory formation after mild COVID-19. In the study overall: Among the donors, TCR clusters were largely specific to each donor. General observations from the study: Contracting clones localized mainly to CM and EM when CD4+ and mainly to EMRA when CD8+. Day 15 to 85 contractors were CD4/CD8 balanced; later expanders leaned CD4+.

This clonotype was seen only once. Its antigen is unidentified. The 5'RACE method, run with constant-segment primers, produced TCR alpha and TCR beta cDNA libraries (carrying sample barcodes and UMIs). TCRdb redid the calling of the 5' RACE reads with MiXCR, one entry per CDR3 protein. Among 470,000 or so distinct CDR3 sequences listed, more than 20% were seen once. The sequenced material came from PBMCs or a T cell subset sorted from them (not recorded which). The receptor was isolated from an adult woman who had mild COVID-19 (a few samples of this study predate the infection). Cell type and time point are not known.

The CDR3 region is CASSLEGKQETQYF. The CDR3, as DNA: TGTGCCAGCAGCTTGGAAGGGAAACAGGAGACCCAGTACTTC. V gene TRBV5-6 combines with J gene TRBJ2-5, with D uncertain. The CDR3 totals 14 residues. The V end was cut by 0 bases, the J end by 5 bases, with 11 bases between. Germline V gene data show CDR1 as SGHDT and CDR2 as YYEEEE. Using reference TRBV5-6 and TRBJ2-5 for the parts outside the CDR3, the full variable domain is DAGVTQSPTHLIKTRGQQVTLRCSPKSGHDTVSWYQQALGQGPQFIFQYYEEEERQRGNFPDRFSGHQFPNYSSELNVNALLLGDSALYLCASSLEGKQETQYFGPGTRLLVL.